This note documents a single TCR beta chain sequence. What it binds is unknown. Pooled in the analysis were second doses at about 4 or about 12 weeks. These data originate in a study of T cell responses to AZD1222 COVID-19 vaccine. TCRdb keeps only in-frame clones here, not all; method: immunoSEQ multiplex PCR. The sample consists of roughly 120,000 clones, approximately 94% of them appearing once. CDR1 and CDR2 (germline): MNHNY, SVGAGI (reference sequence). The CDR3 consists of 14 residues. The V end lost 5 bases, the J end lost 8 bases, and 15 bases lay between the germline ends. Whole-study findings and limits: Donors were chiefly white British, with a greater number of females, and clonal diversity was perhaps underestimated. Among vaccine-associated CD4 TCRs, coverage spanned spike, with dominance at 160-218 and 743-854.

The sample was peripheral blood, taken 28 days after the second AZD1222 dose. The chain couples TRBV6-6 to TRBJ1-4, with a possible D match to TRBD1 (6 bases). This receptor was obtained from an adult who received the AZD1222 COVID-19 vaccine. CDR3 in amino acids: CASSPKDSDEKLFF. In nucleotides, the CDR3 is TGTGCCAGCAGTCCCAAGGACAGTGACGAAAAACTGTTTTTT.